One sample yielded the 8 T cell receptor beta chains listed below, sequenced in a study of T cell changes during pregnancy in multiple sclerosis. Assay: immunoSEQ multiplex PCR; the TCRdb copy retains only in-frame clones and omits some. This table holds 95,000 to 100,000 clones, about 91% found once. This specimen was peripheral blood, taken in the second trimester of pregnancy. These receptors were obtained from a female donor with multiple sclerosis, enrolled in a pregnancy study.

The rearrangement uses TRBV27 and TRBJ1-2, with 7 bases identical to TRBD1. This CDR3 is built from 16 residues. Looked up from germline, CDR1 is MNHEY and CDR2 is SMNVEV (reference sequence). With 3 bases clipped from V and 4 bases from J, the junction kept 11 bases outside the gene matches. CDR3 in DNA: TGTGCCAGCAGTTTCTGGAGGGACAGAGAGAGCTATGGCTACACCTTC. This codes for CASSFWRDRESYGYTF.

The chain has TRBV6-1 and TRBJ2-1; maybe TRBD2 (7 bases). CDR1 and CDR2 (germline): MNHNS, SASEGT. The CDR3 runs 15 residues. Trimming left V 1 base short and J 10 bases short, with 17 bases between. The CDR3 protein is CASSEDGRGAKEQFF. The DNA for the CDR3 is TGTGCCAGCAGTGAAGATGGGAGGGGGGCCAAGGAGCAGTTCTTC.

The rearrangement joins TRBV5-4 to TRBJ2-7, with 11 bases aligning to TRBD1. CDR3 size: 15 residues. J was trimmed by 3 bases and V by 4 bases; bases with no gene match: 6. Looked up from germline, CDR1 is SGHNT and CDR2 is YYREEE (reference sequence). The DNA for the CDR3 is TGTGCCAGCAGCCGCGGGACAGGGGGTTTCTACGAGCAGTACTTC. Translated: CASSRGTGGFYEQYF.

The chain has TRBV14 and TRBJ1-2, with unresolved D. Germline CDR1 reads SGHDN; CDR2 reads FVKESK. CDR3 length: 14 residues. V lost 1 base, J lost 7 bases, and 13 bases lay in between. CDR3 in amino acids: CASSQVVSGRGYTF. The CDR3 DNA sequence: TGTGCCAGCAGCCAAGTTGTCTCAGGTCGTGGCTACACCTTC.

The chain combines TRBV5-1 with TRBJ1-1; 11 nucleotides align to TRBD1. Trimming took 4 bases from V and 5 from J; bases not matched to a gene: 13. CDR1 SGHRS and CDR2 YFSETQ come from the germline V gene. CDR3 length: 17 residues. The DNA for the CDR3 is TGCGCCAGCAGCGCTTCGGGACAGGGGGTGAGGATGACTGAAGCTTTCTTT. It encodes CASSASGQGVRMTEAFF. The whole variable domain, filled in from reference TRBV5-1 and TRBJ1-1, reads KAGVTQTPRYLIKTRGQQVTLSCSPISGHRSVSWYQQTPGQGLQFLFEYFSETQRNKGNFPGRFSGRQFSNSRSEMNVSTLELGDSALYLCASSASGQGVRMTEAFFGQGTRLTVV.

The J gene is TRBJ2-7, the V gene TRBV11-2; weak D call: TRBD1 (5 bases). The CDR3 consists of 15 residues. CDR1 is SGHAT and CDR2 is FQNNGV in the germline V gene. Trimming cost V 2 bases and J 0 bases, with 11 bases left between them. CDR3: CASSLRGRVSYEQYF. The CDR3 DNA sequence: TGTGCCAGCAGCTTAAGGGGTAGGGTCTCCTACGAGCAGTACTTC.

This clone is a singleton in its sample. The chain has TRBV27 and TRBJ2-2, with 8 bases matching TRBD2. This CDR3 is built from 17 residues. In germline, CDR1 is MNHEY, CDR2 SMNVEV (reference sequence). Trimming cost V 6 bases and J 1 base; bases outside gene matches: 10. CDR3: CASSTPAGDKNTGELFF. The CDR3 DNA follows: TGTGCCAGCAGCACACCAGCGGGAGATAAGAACACCGGGGAGCTGTTTTTT.

V usage is TRBV28 and J usage is TRBJ2-7, with 7 nucleotides matching TRBD1. Germline lookup yields CDR1 MDHEN and CDR2 SYDVKM. CDR3 length: 15 amino acids. With V trimmed by 6 bases and J by 1 base, 9 bases remained unmatched. This CDR3 reads CASRTAGTESYEQYF. The CDR3 bases are TGTGCCAGCAGAACGGCTGGGACAGAATCCTACGAGCAGTACTTC.